This T cell receptor (beta chain) came from a study of T cell responses to AZD1222 COVID-19 vaccine. Study summary: Pooling covered second doses at about 4 or about 12 weeks. Study-wide results and caveats: The span of vaccine-associated CD4 TCRs extended across spike, with dominance at 160-218 and 743-854.

With respect to this clone: The antigen is undetermined.

Only in-frame clones appear in the TCRdb table, and some are missing; sequencing was by immunoSEQ multiplex PCR. The sample includes 150,000 to 200,000 clones, more than 85% of them seen just once. Germline V lookup: CDR1 SNHLY, CDR2 FYNNEI. This CDR3 is built from 11 residues. This specimen consisted of peripheral blood, obtained on day 0 of AZD1222 vaccination. This sequence was found in an adult in good health. V is TRBV2 and J is TRBJ2-1; D gene ambiguous. CDR3 loop: CANRAYNEQFF. As DNA, the CDR3 is TGTGCAAACCGGGCCTACAATGAGCAGTTCTTC.